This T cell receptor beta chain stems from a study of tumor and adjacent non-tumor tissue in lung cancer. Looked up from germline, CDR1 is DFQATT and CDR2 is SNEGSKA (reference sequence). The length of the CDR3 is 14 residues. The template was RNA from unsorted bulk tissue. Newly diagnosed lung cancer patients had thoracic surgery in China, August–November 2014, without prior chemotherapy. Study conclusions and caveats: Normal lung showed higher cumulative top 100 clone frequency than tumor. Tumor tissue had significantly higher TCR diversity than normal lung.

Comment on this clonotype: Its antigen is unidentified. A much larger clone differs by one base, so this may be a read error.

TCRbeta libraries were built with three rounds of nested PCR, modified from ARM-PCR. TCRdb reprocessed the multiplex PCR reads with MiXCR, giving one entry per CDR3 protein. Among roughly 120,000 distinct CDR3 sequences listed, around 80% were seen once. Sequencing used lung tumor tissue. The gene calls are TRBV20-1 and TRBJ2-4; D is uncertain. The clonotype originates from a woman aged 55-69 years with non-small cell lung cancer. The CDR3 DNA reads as TGCAGTGCTCTGCTTGGGTTTCCCAAAAACATTCAGAACTTC. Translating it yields CSALLGFPKNIQNF.